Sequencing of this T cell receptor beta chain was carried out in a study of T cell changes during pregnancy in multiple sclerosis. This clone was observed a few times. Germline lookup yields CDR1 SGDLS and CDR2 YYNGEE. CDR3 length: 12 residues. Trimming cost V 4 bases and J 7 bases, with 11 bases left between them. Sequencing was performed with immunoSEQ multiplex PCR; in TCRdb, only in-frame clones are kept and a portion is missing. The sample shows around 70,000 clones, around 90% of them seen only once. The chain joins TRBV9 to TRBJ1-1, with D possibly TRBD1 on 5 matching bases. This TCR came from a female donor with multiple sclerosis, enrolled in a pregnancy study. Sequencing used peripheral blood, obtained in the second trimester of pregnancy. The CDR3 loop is CASSPTVGEAFF. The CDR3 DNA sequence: TGTGCCAGCAGCCCGACAGTAGGTGAAGCTTTCTTT.